The 8 T cell receptor beta chains presented below share a single source sample, sequenced in a study of cytomegalovirus exposure and HLA in healthy donors. Assay used: immunoSEQ multiplex PCR; TCRdb lists only in-frame clones, some missing. The sample holds 150,000 to 200,000 clones, roughly 82% seen once. The sample taken for sequencing was PBMCs. The origin of the receptors is a man younger than 35 in good health and CMV-seropositive.

The chain combines TRBV28 with TRBJ1-2; possible D gene TRBD1, 6 bases. The germline V gene has CDR1 MDHEN and CDR2 SYDVKM. There are 13 residues in the CDR3. Trimming pared 3 bases from V and 6 bases from J, leaving 11 bases between. For the CDR3, the DNA is TGTGCCAGCAGTTTCCCAGGGGCAAATGGCTACACCTTC. It yields the protein CASSFPGANGYTF.

The chain has TRBV6-5 and TRBJ2-3, with 13 bases identical to TRBD2. The V and J ends lost 11 bases and 1 base, in that order; junction bases with no gene match: 6. The CDR3 is 15 amino acids. Germline V lookup: CDR1 MNHEY, CDR2 SVGAGI. Here the CDR3 DNA reads TGTGCCGCACGGACTAGCGGGAGTGGCACAGATACGCAGTATTTT. Protein sequence: CAARTSGSGTDTQYF.

V and J are TRBV6-4 and TRBJ2-3, with D possibly matching TRBD1 (6 bases). Trimming removed 2 bases from V and 3 bases from J, with 15 bases in between. The CDR3 is made up of 16 amino acids. Germline V gene sequence: CDR1 MRHNA, CDR2 SNTAGT. The CDR3 spells CASSDTPGHRTDTQYF. The CDR3 nucleotides are TGTGCCAGCAGTGACACCCCGGGACATCGTACAGATACGCAGTATTTT.

This chain uses TRBV6-5 with TRBJ1-1; D possibly corresponds to TRBD1 (5 bases). CDR3 length equals 13 residues. V gave up 2 bases and J gave up 11 bases, with 15 bases separating them. The germline CDR1 and CDR2 sequences are MNHEY and SVGAGI. CDR3 DNA: TGTGCCAGCAGTTACGGGACTCCTAAAAAGGCTTTCTTT. Encoded protein: CASSYGTPKKAFF.

The J gene is TRBJ1-2, the V gene TRBV5-6; D is uncertain. CDR1 and CDR2 from the germline V gene are SGHDT and YYEEEE. The CDR3 totals 12 residues. The ends were cut back, 0 bases at V and 4 bases at J, with 4 bases in the middle. CDR3 DNA: TGTGCCAGCAGCTTGGGGAGCTATGGCTACACCTTC. Amino acids: CASSLGSYGYTF.

The gene calls are TRBV6-5 and TRBJ2-7; TRBD1 might be the D (5 bases). The CDR3 contains 14 residues. V lost 7 bases to trimming and J lost 2 bases, with 15 bases between them. Germline V gene lookup returns CDR1 MNHEY and CDR2 SVGAGI. The CDR3, as DNA: TGTGCCAGCAACCCCCGGATAGGGGCCTACGAGCAGTACTTC. Its translation: CASNPRIGAYEQYF.

This clone has a handful of counts. This chain connects TRBV5-1 to TRBJ1-2; D not certain. The CDR3 consists of 13 residues. Germline values: CDR1 SGHRS, CDR2 YFSETQ. Trimming removed 4 bases at V and 4 bases at J, with 11 bases between. For the CDR3, the DNA is TGCGCCAGCAGCCCTGACATCGGCTATGGCTACACCTTC. Its protein is CASSPDIGYGYTF.

The chain employs TRBV15 and TRBJ2-5, with 10 bases fitting TRBD1. The length of the CDR3 is 15 residues. Germline V gene data show CDR1 as LNHNV and CDR2 as YYDKDF (reference sequence). V dropped 3 bases and J dropped 1; count of bases not matched to a gene: 2. The CDR3 DNA sequence: TGTGCCACCAGCAGCGACAGGGGGCGCCAAGAGACCCAGTACTTC. This encodes CATSSDRGRQETQYF.